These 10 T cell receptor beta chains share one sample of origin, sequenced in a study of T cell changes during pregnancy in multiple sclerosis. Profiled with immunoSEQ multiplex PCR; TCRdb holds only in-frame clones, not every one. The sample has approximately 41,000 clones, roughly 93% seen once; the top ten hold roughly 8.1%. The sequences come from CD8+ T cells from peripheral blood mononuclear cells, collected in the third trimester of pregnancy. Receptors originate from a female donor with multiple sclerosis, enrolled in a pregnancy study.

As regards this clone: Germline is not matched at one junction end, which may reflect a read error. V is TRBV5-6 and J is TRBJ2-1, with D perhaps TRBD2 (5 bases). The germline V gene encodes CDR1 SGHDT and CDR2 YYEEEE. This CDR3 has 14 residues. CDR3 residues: CASSLGSSYNEQFF. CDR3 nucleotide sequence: TGTGCCAGCAGTTTGGGGAGCTCCTACAATGAGCAGTTCTTC. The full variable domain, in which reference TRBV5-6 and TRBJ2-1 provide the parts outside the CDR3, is DAGVTQSPTHLIKTRGQQVTLRCSPKSGHDTVSWYQQALGQGPQFIFQYYEEEERQRGNFPDRFSGHQFPNYSSELNVNALLLGDSALYLCASSLGSSYNEQFFGPGTRLTVL.

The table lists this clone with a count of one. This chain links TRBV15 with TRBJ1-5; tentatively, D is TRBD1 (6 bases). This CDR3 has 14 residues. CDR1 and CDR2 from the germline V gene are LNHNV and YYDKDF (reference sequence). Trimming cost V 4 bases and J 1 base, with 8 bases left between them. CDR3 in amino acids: CATSTGQSNQPQHF. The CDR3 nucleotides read TGTGCCACCAGCACAGGACAGAGCAATCAGCCCCAGCATTTT.

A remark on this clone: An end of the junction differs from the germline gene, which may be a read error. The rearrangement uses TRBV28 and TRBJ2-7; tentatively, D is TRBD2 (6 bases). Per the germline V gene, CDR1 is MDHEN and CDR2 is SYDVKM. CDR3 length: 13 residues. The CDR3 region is CASSLTGGAELDF. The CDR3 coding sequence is TGTGCCAGCAGTTTAACCGGAGGGGCCGAGTTGGACTTC.

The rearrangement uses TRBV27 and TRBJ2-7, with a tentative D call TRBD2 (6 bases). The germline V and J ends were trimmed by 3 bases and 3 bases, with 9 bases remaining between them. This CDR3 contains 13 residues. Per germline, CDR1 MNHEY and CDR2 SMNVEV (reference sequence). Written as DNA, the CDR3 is TGTGCCAGCAGTTTCGGGAGAGACTACGAGCAGTACTTC. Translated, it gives CASSFGRDYEQYF.

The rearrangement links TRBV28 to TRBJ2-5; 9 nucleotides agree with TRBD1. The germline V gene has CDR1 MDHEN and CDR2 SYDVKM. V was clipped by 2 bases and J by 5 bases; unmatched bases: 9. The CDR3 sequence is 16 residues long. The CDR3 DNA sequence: TGTGCCAGCAGTTTACTCGGGACAGGGTCGGAGGAGACCCAGTACTTC. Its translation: CASSLLGTGSEETQYF.

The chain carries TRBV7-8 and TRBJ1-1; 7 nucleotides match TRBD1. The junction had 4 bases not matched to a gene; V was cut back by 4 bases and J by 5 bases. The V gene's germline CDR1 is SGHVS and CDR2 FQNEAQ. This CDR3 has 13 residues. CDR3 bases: TGTGCCAGCAGCTATACACAGGGGACTGAAGCTTTCTTT. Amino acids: CASSYTQGTEAFF.

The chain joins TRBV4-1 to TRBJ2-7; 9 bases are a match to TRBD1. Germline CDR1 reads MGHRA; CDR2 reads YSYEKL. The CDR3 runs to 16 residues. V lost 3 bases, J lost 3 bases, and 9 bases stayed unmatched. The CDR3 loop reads CASSHLGQGPLYEQYF. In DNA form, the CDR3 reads TGCGCCAGCAGCCACCTAGGACAGGGGCCACTCTACGAGCAGTACTTC.

This CDR3 reads CAIPGGGPYNEQFF. CDR3 bases: TGTGCCATACCGGGGGGGGGCCCCTACAATGAGCAGTTCTTC. This chain connects TRBV2 to TRBJ2-1, with 8 bases aligning to TRBD2. CDR1 and CDR2 (germline): SNHLY, FYNNEI. With V trimmed by 10 bases and J by 2 bases, 7 bases remained unmatched. The CDR3 runs to 14 residues.

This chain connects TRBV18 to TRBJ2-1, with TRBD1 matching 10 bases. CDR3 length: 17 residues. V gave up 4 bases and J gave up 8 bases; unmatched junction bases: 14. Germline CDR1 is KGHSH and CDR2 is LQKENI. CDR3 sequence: CASSQRDRGSFGDEQFF. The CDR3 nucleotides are TGTGCCAGCTCACAACGGGACAGGGGAAGTTTCGGGGATGAGCAGTTCTTC.

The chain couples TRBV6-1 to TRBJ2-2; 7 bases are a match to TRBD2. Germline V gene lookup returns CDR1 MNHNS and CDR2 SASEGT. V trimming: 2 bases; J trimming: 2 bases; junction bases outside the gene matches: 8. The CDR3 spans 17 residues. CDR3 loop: CASSEFVAGANTGELFF. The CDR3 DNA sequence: TGTGCCAGCAGTGAATTCGTGGCGGGAGCCAACACCGGGGAGCTGTTTTTT.